Each of the 24 T cell receptor beta chains below was sequenced from the same sample in a study of regulatory T cells in long-lasting Graves disease. The time point denotes: newly diagnosed GD, antithyroid drugs for less than 3 months. Researchers made the TCR library from RNA that was extracted from PBMCs. CDR3-region Arm-PCR and iRepertoire HTBI primers produced the TCR beta libraries. A single record per CDR3 protein comes from TCRdb applying MiXCR to the multiplex PCR reads. The sample comprises hundreds of thousands of distinct CDR3 sequences, approximately 16% of which are singletons, and approximately 25% rests with the top ten. This sample also appeared in a second study, on T cells in Graves' hyperthyroidism and ophthalmopathy.

The source material was peripheral blood mononuclear cells (PBMCs), sampled at new diagnosis, from a patient treated with antithyroid drugs. The receptor set was obtained from a middle-aged woman with Graves disease.

This clonotype has at least ten counts. The chain joins TRBV6-1 to TRBJ2-5, with 9 bases identical to TRBD1. Trimming took 4 bases from V and 4 from J; bases not matched to a gene: 10. In germline, CDR1 is MNHNS, CDR2 SASEGT. The CDR3 loop spans 16 amino acids. The CDR3 nucleotides are TGTGCCAGCAGTGTCACGGGACAGGGTTGGTCAGAGACCCAGTACTTC. This codes for CASSVTGQGWSETQYF.

This clonotype appeared many times. J is TRBJ2-5 and V is TRBV19; D is perhaps TRBD2 (6 bases). Looked up from germline, CDR1 is LNHDA and CDR2 is SQIVND (reference sequence). This CDR3 comprises 14 residues. V was pared by 9 bases and J by 5 bases, with 19 bases between. The CDR3 is CASRDPLGGETQYF. CDR3 in DNA: TGTGCCAGCCGGGACCCTCTTGGAGGGGAGACCCAGTACTTC.

This clonotype was seen at least ten times. The V gene is TRBV3-1, the J gene TRBJ1-1; D perhaps matches TRBD1 (5 bases). Trimming shortened V by 0 bases and J by 5 bases, and 13 bases separated the two germline ends. The CDR3 extends over 15 amino acids. The germline V gene has CDR1 LGHDT and CDR2 YNNKEL (reference sequence). Here the CDR3 DNA reads TGTGCCAGCAGCCAAGATTGGGGACGAGGGACTGAAGCTTTCTTT. It yields the protein CASSQDWGRGTEAFF. Full variable domain (remainder filled in from reference TRBV3-1 and TRBJ1-1): DTAVSQTPKYLVTQMGNDKSIKCEQNLGHDTMYWYKQDSKKFLKIMFSYNNKELIINETVPNRFSPKSPDKAHLNLHINSLELGDSAVYFCASSQDWGRGTEAFFGQGTRLTVV.

The sample holds one count of this clonotype. A single base separates this from a much larger clone, so it may be a read error. The rearrangement joins TRBV3-1 to TRBJ2-1; no clear D. Trimming stripped 4 bases from V and 10 bases from J, with 8 bases between. Germline V gives CDR1 LGHDT, CDR2 YNNKEL (reference sequence). This CDR3 is 11 amino acids long. CDR3 in DNA: TGTGCCAGCAGCCTTAATCACGAGCAGTTCTTC. Protein product: CASSLNHEQFF.

The chain employs TRBV7-9 and TRBJ2-5; TRBD1 is a possible D gene (6 bases). This CDR3 comprises 16 residues. CDR1 is SEHNR and CDR2 is FQNEAQ in the germline V gene (reference sequence). Trimming took off 0 bases at V and 1 base at J, with 12 bases between the two ends. The CDR3 region has the DNA TGTGCCAGCAGCTTAGCAGGCGGACAGCTCCAAGAGACCCAGTACTTC. It codes for CASSLAGGQLQETQYF.

V is TRBV9 and J is TRBJ1-2; D is perhaps TRBD1 (6 bases). Per the germline V gene, CDR1 is SGDLS and CDR2 is YYNGEE. The V gene lost 4 bases and the J gene lost 3 bases, with 19 bases spanning the gap. The CDR3 has 16 amino acids. The CDR3 reads CASSPSPTGRDYGYTF. In nucleotides, the CDR3 is TGTGCCAGCAGCCCCAGCCCCACAGGGAGGGACTATGGCTACACCTTC. The full variable domain, with the rest looked up from reference TRBV9 and TRBJ1-2, is DSGVTQTPKHLITATGQRVTLRCSPRSGDLSVYWYQQSLDQGLQFLIQYYNGEERAKGNILERFSAQQFPDLHSELNLSSLELGDSALYFCASSPSPTGRDYGYTFGSGTRLTVV.

This clonotype was picked up many times. J is TRBJ1-1 and V is TRBV12-3 or TRBV12-4; D not certain. The CDR3 totals 12 residues. Trimming cost V 2 bases and J 7 bases, with 8 bases left between them. CDR3: CASSLTTIEAFF. The CDR3, as DNA: TGTGCCAGCAGTTTAACGACAATTGAAGCTTTCTTT.

This clonotype was detected ten times or more. V and J are TRBV7-9 and TRBJ2-5; D gene unclear. Trimming shortened V by 2 bases and J by 4 bases, and 17 bases separated the two germline ends. Germline CDR1 SEHNR, CDR2 FQNEAQ (reference sequence). CDR3 length: 16 residues. CDR3 region: CASSLRVGLSPETQYF. The CDR3 nucleotides read TGTGCCAGCAGCTTACGAGTCGGCCTATCCCCAGAGACCCAGTACTTC.

The V and J genes are TRBV19 and TRBJ1-2; TRBD1 matches at 8 bases. The CDR3 length is 15 residues. Trimming removed 10 bases from V and 1 base from J; junction bases left unmatched: 11. Germline V gene data show CDR1 as LNHDA and CDR2 as SQIVND (reference sequence). CDR3 protein: CATQEGDRFNYGYTF. The CDR3 DNA reads as TGTGCCACTCAGGAGGGGGACAGGTTTAACTATGGCTACACCTTC.

To note about this clonotype: One end of the junction does not line up with germline, which may come from a read error. J is TRBJ1-4 and V is TRBV30, with TRBD1 matching over 9 bases. CDR3 length: 13 amino acids. Per the germline V gene, CDR1 is GTSNPN and CDR2 is SVGIG (reference sequence). CDR3 bases: TGTGCCCGGCAGACAGGGGGGGATGAAGAACTGTTTTTT. Translation: CARQTGGDEELFF.

The chain joins TRBV12-3 or TRBV12-4 to TRBJ2-7; 7 bases fit TRBD2. J gave up 4 bases and V 4 bases, and 7 bases lay outside the gene matches. The length of the CDR3 is 14 residues. The chain's CDR3 is CASSWGGGGYEQYF. The CDR3 DNA reads TGTGCCAGCAGTTGGGGCGGGGGAGGGTACGAGCAGTACTTC.

There are many counts of this clonotype. The V gene is TRBV2, the J gene TRBJ1-1; no definite D call. This CDR3 region has 11 residues. Germline V gene data show CDR1 as SNHLY and CDR2 as FYNNEI. V was trimmed by 2 bases and J by 4 bases, leaving 2 bases between them. The CDR3: CASSELTEAFF. CDR3 DNA: TGTGCCAGCAGTGAACTCACTGAAGCTTTCTTT.

The rearrangement uses TRBV7-9 and TRBJ1-2, with TRBD1 matching 7 bases. The CDR3 sequence is 12 residues long. Per the germline V gene, CDR1 is SEHNR and CDR2 is FQNEAQ (reference sequence). The V segment lost 5 bases and the J segment 8 bases; nucleotides outside the gene matches: 5. The DNA of the CDR3 is TGTGCCAGCAGCCCGCACAGGGGAGGCTACACCTTC. Translation gives CASSPHRGGYTF. The variable domain in full, with the rest retrieved from reference TRBV7-9 and TRBJ1-2, is DTGVSQNPRHKITKRGQNVTFRCDPISEHNRLYWYRQTLGQGPEFLTYFQNEAQLEKSRLLSDRFSAERPKGSFSTLEIQRTEQGDSAMYLCASSPHRGGYTFGSGTRLTVV.

This clonotype appeared many times. This chain joins TRBV27 and TRBJ1-1; D may be TRBD1 (5 bases). The V end lost 2 bases, the J end lost 0 bases, and 10 bases lay between the germline ends. The germline gives CDR1 MNHEY, CDR2 SMNVEV (reference sequence). This CDR3 comprises 15 residues. The CDR3 coding sequence is TGTGCCAGCAGTTTACAGGGTGGGGTGAACACTGAAGCTTTCTTT. Amino acid sequence: CASSLQGGVNTEAFF.

Points on this clonotype: A much larger clone is a single base away; this may be a read error. The V and J genes are TRBV2 and TRBJ2-1, with D perhaps matching TRBD2 (7 bases). The CDR3 is 13 amino acids. V lost 5 bases and J 10 bases, leaving 15 bases between the germline ends. Germline CDR1 is SNHLY and CDR2 is FYNNEI. DNA of the CDR3: TGTGCCAGCAGTACAGGGAGGGCCTACGAGCAGTTCTTC. Protein sequence: CASSTGRAYEQFF.

The J gene is TRBJ2-7, the V gene TRBV6-1, with D possibly TRBD2 on 5 matching bases. From germline, CDR1 is MNHNS and CDR2 SASEGT. With 5 bases removed from V and 7 bases from J, the gap between germline ends came to 15 bases. CDR3 size: 13 residues. The CDR3, as DNA: TGTGCCAGCAGTCCGCCGCCAGGCGGGGAGCAGTACTTC. Protein: CASSPPPGGEQYF.

On this clonotype itself: A read error is possible here, since a much larger clone lies one base away. The CDR3 nucleotides read TGTGCCAGCTCACCCCCCAGGGGGTCCTACAATGAGCAGTACTTC. This codes for CASSPPRGSYNEQYF. The gene calls are TRBV18 and TRBJ2-4; 7 bases match TRBD1. The CDR3 extends over 15 amino acids. CDR1 KGHSH and CDR2 LQKENI come from the germline V gene. V shed 3 bases and J 13 bases; nucleotides not matched to a gene: 15. The whole variable domain, filled in from reference TRBV18 and TRBJ2-4, reads NAGVMQNPRHLVRRRGQEARLRCSPMKGHSHVYWYRQLPEEGLKFMVYLQKENIIDESGMPKERFSAEFPKEGPSILRIQQVVRGDSAAYFCASSPPRGSYNEQYFGAGTRLSVL.

This clonotype was counted many times. The chain couples TRBV3-1 to TRBJ2-1; weak D call: TRBD1 (5 bases). The germline V gene encodes CDR1 LGHDT and CDR2 YNNKEL (reference sequence). The CDR3 covers 12 residues. Trimming pared 3 bases from V and 8 bases from J, leaving 8 bases between. The CDR3 DNA is TGTGCCAGCAGCCAGGGGCCGTATGAGCAGTTCTTC. It encodes CASSQGPYEQFF.

This clonotype was seen more than once but under ten times. J is TRBJ2-7 and V is TRBV29-1, with 8 positions matching TRBD1. The ends lost 6 bases at V and 3 bases at J; junction bases unmatched: 7. This CDR3 contains 13 residues. Germline V lookup: CDR1 SQVTM, CDR2 ANQGSEA. The CDR3 here is CSVGGQGNYEQYF. As DNA, the CDR3 is TGCAGCGTGGGTGGACAGGGCAACTACGAGCAGTACTTC.

This clonotype was seen repeatedly, ten times or more. The chain joins TRBV3-1 to TRBJ2-3, with 8 bases aligning to TRBD2. CDR1 and CDR2 (germline): LGHDT, YNNKEL (reference sequence). V was clipped by 3 bases and J by 1 base; unmatched bases: 0. This CDR3 is 14 amino acids long. Here the CDR3 reads CASSQGLGTDTQYF. CDR3 sequence (DNA): TGTGCCAGCAGCCAGGGACTAGGCACAGATACGCAGTATTTT.

This clonotype has only a few counts. The chain joins TRBV27 to TRBJ1-1, with D uncertain. CDR1 is MNHEY, CDR2 SMNVEV, per germline (reference sequence). V lost 3 bases to trimming and J lost 0 bases, with 8 bases between them. This CDR3 comprises 14 residues. CDR3 in amino acids: CASSFRVMNTEAFF. DNA of the CDR3: TGTGCCAGCAGTTTCCGGGTAATGAACACTGAAGCTTTCTTT.

This clonotype was picked up a small number of times. The gene calls are TRBV7-9 and TRBJ1-2, with a tentative D call TRBD1 (5 bases). The V gene's germline CDR1 is SEHNR and CDR2 FQNEAQ (reference sequence). This CDR3 has 16 residues. V was trimmed by 3 bases and J by 7 bases, leaving 21 bases between them. The CDR3 DNA sequence: TGTGCCAGCAGCTTCGGGGGGTCTAGGGAGTCCCCTGGCTACACCTTC. This encodes CASSFGGSRESPGYTF.

This clonotype was seen repeatedly, ten times or more. J is TRBJ2-7 and V is TRBV4-1; D is possibly TRBD1 (5 bases). Germline V CDR1 and CDR2: MGHRA, YSYEKL. The CDR3 is 17 amino acids. V was trimmed by 4 bases and J by 1 base, leaving 20 bases between them. DNA for the CDR3: TGCGCCAGCAGCCGAAGTTGGACAAAGGGTTCTTCCTACGAGCAGTACTTC. Protein product: CASSRSWTKGSSYEQYF.

This clonotype has more than one count but fewer than ten. V gene TRBV6-5 combines with J gene TRBJ1-2; D remains ambiguous. CDR3 length: 12 residues. Trimming removed 4 bases at V and 10 bases at J, with 13 bases between. From germline, CDR1 is MNHEY and CDR2 SVGAGI. CDR3 region: CASSWTEIDYTF. The DNA of the CDR3 is TGTGCCAGCAGTTGGACGGAGATCGACTACACCTTC.